The subject of this entry is one T cell receptor beta chain. Generated by immunoSEQ multiplex PCR, the TCRdb table keeps only in-frame clones and is missing some. The sample contains about 89,000 clones, under 90% of which appear only once. This record belongs to a study of control samples from healthy donors and cancer patients. The V and J ends lost 1 base and 0 bases respectively, with 6 bases between them. CDR3 length equals 14 residues. Germline V CDR1 and CDR2: LNHDA, SQIVND (reference sequence). This sequence was found in a woman aged 40 to 49 in good health. The V call is TRBV19, the J call TRBJ1-1; unclear D gene. The sequenced sample consisted of blood. Here the CDR3 reads CASSIAAVNTEAFF. CDR3 coding DNA: TGTGCCAGTAGTATAGCTGCCGTGAACACTGAAGCTTTCTTT.